Listed here are 8 T cell receptor beta chains from one sample, sequenced in a study of blood T cell repertoires in COVID-19. Sequencing used immunoSEQ multiplex PCR; TCRdb keeps in-frame clones, though not all of them. Of under 400,000 clones in the sample, almost 90% were seen once. The sequenced material came from peripheral blood. The source of these receptors is a man aged 18 to 30 with active or convalescent COVID-19.

The chain links TRBV7-3 to TRBJ2-3; D remains unclear. Germline lookup yields CDR1 SGHTA and CDR2 FQGTGA. The CDR3 is 13 amino acids. V lost 3 bases to trimming and J lost 4 bases, with 8 bases between them. CDR3 amino acids: CASSFLSSDTQYF. CDR3 bases: TGTGCCAGCAGCTTTCTATCTTCAGATACGCAGTATTTT. Supplemented by reference TRBV7-3 and TRBJ2-3, the full variable domain reads GAGVSQTPSNKVTEKGKYVELRCDPISGHTALYWYRQSLGQGPEFLIYFQGTGAADDSGLPNDRFFAVRPEGSVSTLKIQRTERGDSAVYLCASSFLSSDTQYFGPGTRLTVL.

The genes are TRBV21-1 and TRBJ1-5. TRBV21-1 represents a pseudogene. This CDR3 has 16 amino acids. The CDR3 region is CASSKIKRQLNQPQHF. The DNA for the CDR3 is TGTGCCAGCAGCAAAATAAAGCGCCAGTTAAATCAGCCCCAGCATTTT.

There are a few counts of this clone. CDR3 residues: CASSGDRGNQPQHF. The DNA for the CDR3 is TGTGCCAGCAGTGGGGACAGGGGGAATCAGCCCCAGCATTTT. The rearrangement joins TRBV2 to TRBJ1-5; 11 bases align to TRBD1. The germline gives CDR1 SNHLY, CDR2 FYNNEI. The CDR3 has 14 amino acids. The J segment lost 4 bases and the V segment lost 4 bases, leaving 0 bases of the junction unmatched.

This sequence joins TRBV5-1 and TRBJ1-4; TRBD1 is a possible D gene (6 bases). Germline loops: CDR1 SGHRS, CDR2 YFSETQ. This CDR3 region has 14 residues. Trimming took 5 bases from V and 7 from J, leaving 15 bases between them. The CDR3 is CASRLGRGGEKLFF. In DNA, the CDR3 is TGCGCCAGCAGGCTCGGCAGGGGCGGTGAAAAACTGTTTTTT.

The chain joins TRBV28 to TRBJ1-1; TRBD1 is a possible D gene (5 bases). Trimming left V 3 bases short and J 4 bases short, with 9 bases between. The CDR3 contains 13 residues. Per the germline V gene, CDR1 is MDHEN and CDR2 is SYDVKM. The CDR3: CASSFLTVTEAFF. The DNA for the CDR3 is TGTGCCAGCAGTTTTTTGACAGTCACTGAAGCTTTCTTT. The variable domain in full, with the rest retrieved from reference TRBV28 and TRBJ1-1, is DVKVTQSSRYLVKRTGEKVFLECVQDMDHENMFWYRQDPGLGLRLIYFSYDVKMKEKGDIPEGYSVSREKKERFSLILESASTNQTSMYLCASSFLTVTEAFFGQGTRLTVV.

CDR3 protein: CASSLLAGYDNSPLHF. The CDR3 nucleotides read TGTGCCAGCAGTTTATTGGCCGGGTATGATAATTCACCCCTCCACTTT. The genes are TRBV27 and TRBJ1-6; D uncertain. The CDR3 has 16 amino acids. Per germline, CDR1 MNHEY and CDR2 SMNVEV (reference sequence). Trimming took off 1 base at V and 5 bases at J, with 12 bases between the two ends.

The J gene is TRBJ1-1, the V gene TRBV7-2; 8 nucleotides align to TRBD1. CDR1 is SGHTA and CDR2 is FQGNSA in the germline V gene. The trim removed 4 bases at V and 2 bases at J, leaving 3 bases unmatched. This CDR3 spans 14 amino acids. The CDR3 DNA sequence: TGTGCCAGCAGCTCACAGGGGGGCAACACTGAAGCTTTCTTT. Amino acid sequence: CASSSQGGNTEAFF. The full variable domain, with the rest looked up from reference TRBV7-2 and TRBJ1-1, is GAGVSQSPSNKVTEKGKDVELRCDPISGHTALYWYRQSLGQGLEFLIYFQGNSAPDKSGLPSDRFSAERTGGSVSTLTIQRTQQEDSAVYLCASSSQGGNTEAFFGQGTRLTVV.

The genes are TRBV18 and TRBJ2-5; tentatively, D is TRBD2 (6 bases). V was pared by 1 base and J by 0 bases, with 9 bases between. The CDR3 is 15 amino acids. CDR1 is KGHSH, CDR2 LQKENI, per germline. CDR3 protein: CASSPLRGNQETQYF. As DNA, the CDR3 is TGTGCCAGCTCACCACTGCGGGGAAACCAAGAGACCCAGTACTTC.